This entry is about one T cell receptor beta chain. This entry comes from a study of shared clonotypes between healthy human individuals. Clones were sequenced by immunoSEQ multiplex PCR, and TCRdb holds only the in-frame ones, with some missing. The sample records about 1.5 million clones, more than 95% being singletons. Trimming took off 6 bases at V and 0 bases at J, with 6 bases between the two ends. The CDR3 runs 13 residues. CDR1 MDHEN and CDR2 SYDVKM come from the germline V gene. The chain joins TRBV28 to TRBJ1-3; no clear D. Sample: naive CD4+ T cells sorted from blood. Specified subset: CD45RA+ positively selected. The sequence came from a man aged 25 to 45 in good health. This CDR3 is CASSLSSGNTIYF. DNA of the CDR3: TGTGCCAGCAGCCTGAGCTCTGGAAACACCATATATTTT.